This T cell receptor (beta chain) originates from a study of cytomegalovirus exposure and HLA in healthy donors. Study-wide findings and caveats: When analyzed later, a missense DCLRE1C variant was found to be linked to TCR beta V- and J-gene trimming. About 87% or about 30% of the time was how often most TCR beta V segments were productive, according to an earlier analysis. In a later analysis, the majority of CMV-associated beta chains seemingly showed HLA restriction. The study flagged 150 to 200 TCR beta chains as cytomegalovirus-associated.

About this clone itself: Its antigen remains unidentified.

The CDR3 is made up of 15 amino acids. Germline CDR1 SGHNT, CDR2 YENEEA. The ends were cut back, 5 bases at V and 2 bases at J, with 13 bases in the middle. A multiplex PCR was run with 60 Vbeta primers and 13 Jbeta primers. Profiling relied on immunoSEQ multiplex PCR, and the TCRdb table lists in-frame clones only, not all of them. Among 55,000 to 65,000 clones listed, about four fifths were seen once. The sequenced sample was PBMCs. V gene TRBV11-3 combines with J gene TRBJ2-1; D remains ambiguous. This clonotype was obtained from a woman between 40 and 50 years old in good health and CMV-seronegative. The DNA for the CDR3 is TGTGCCAGCAGCCCCCCTATTCCCCCCTACAATGAGCAGTTCTTC. Its protein is CASSPPIPPYNEQFF.